The 3 T cell receptor beta chains given below trace back to one sample, sequenced in a study of identifying expanded T cells in peripheral blood. Sequencing was performed with immunoSEQ multiplex PCR; in TCRdb, only in-frame clones are kept and a portion is missing. The table shows about 100,000 clones, with roughly 88% occurring only once. The sample was blood. The source of these receptors is a person between 18 and 75 years old in good health.

The rearrangement links TRBV7-2 to TRBJ1-5; D remains unclear. Per the germline V gene, CDR1 is SGHTA and CDR2 is FQGNSA. Trimming took 4 bases from V and 4 from J, leaving 20 bases between them. This CDR3 comprises 17 residues. CDR3 DNA: TGTGCCAGCAGCTCGGAGGACCGGCCCCGGGGAAATCAGCCCCAGCATTTT. Amino acid sequence: CASSSEDRPRGNQPQHF.

The chain has TRBV27 and TRBJ2-1, with a weak D call TRBD2 (6 bases). Germline assignment: CDR1 MNHEY and CDR2 SMNVEV (reference sequence). CDR3 length: 14 residues. Between the trimmed V and J ends, which lost 0 bases and 12 bases, there was a span of 15 bases. The DNA of the CDR3 is TGTGCCAGCAGTTTATCCCGGGACTCATTTTCGCAGTTCTTC. Protein sequence: CASSLSRDSFSQFF.

The V and J genes are TRBV7-2 and TRBJ2-1, with TRBD2 identical over 9 bases. The junction had 6 bases not matched to a gene; V was cut back by 4 bases and J by 8 bases. The CDR3 sequence is 14 residues long. The germline gives CDR1 SGHTA, CDR2 FQGNSA. CDR3 residues: CASSYRRGGDEQFF. CDR3 DNA: TGTGCCAGCAGCTATAGGCGGGGGGGAGATGAGCAGTTCTTC.